This T cell receptor (beta chain) was sequenced in a study of T-cell reconstitution after alpha-beta-depleted transplantation in children. The CDR3 runs to 17 residues. Germline V CDR1 and CDR2: LGHDT, YNNKEL (reference sequence). The ends lost 3 bases at V and 4 bases at J; junction bases unmatched: 11. Turning to this clonotype: Antigen: not known.

Study-wide results and caveats: Several hundred expanded graft clones reportedly supplied alpha-beta T cells about two months after transplant.

Preparation of the TCRbeta library involved a method that used unique molecular identifiers. TCRdb redid the calling of the PCR reads with MiXCR, one entry per CDR3 protein. Of more than 500,000 distinct CDR3 sequences in the sample, roughly an eighth are singletons; the top ten hold approximately 14%. The V call is TRBV3-1, the J call TRBJ2-1, with TRBD1 matching 8 bases. The source was PBMCs, mostly from graft donor cells, collected 180 days after TCRalphabeta/CD19-depleted stem cell transplant. This receptor was obtained from a female patient between 2 and 15 years old who had a stem cell transplant for aplastic anemia, so the T cells may come from the graft donor. The chain's CDR3 is CASSQGHRDRTYNEQFF. For the CDR3, the DNA is TGTGCCAGCAGCCAGGGGCACCGGGACAGGACATACAATGAGCAGTTCTTC.